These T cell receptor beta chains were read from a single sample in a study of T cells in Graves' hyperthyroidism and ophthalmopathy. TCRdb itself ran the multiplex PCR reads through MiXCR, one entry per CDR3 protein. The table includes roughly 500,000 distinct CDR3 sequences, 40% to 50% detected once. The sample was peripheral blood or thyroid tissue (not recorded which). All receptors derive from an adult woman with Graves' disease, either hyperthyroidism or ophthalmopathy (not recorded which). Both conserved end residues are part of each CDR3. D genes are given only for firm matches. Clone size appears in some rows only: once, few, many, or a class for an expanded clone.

CASRLGQVNSPLHF	TGTGCCAGCAGACTCGGACAGGTTAATTCACCCCTCCACTTT	TRBJ1-6	TRBD1	TRBV7-8	-
CASSTRAIEAFF	TGTGCCAGCAGCACCAGGGCCATTGAAGCTTTCTTT	TRBJ1-1	-	TRBV7-3	-
CAPGTQETQYF	TGTGCACCCGGGACGCAAGAGACCCAGTACTTC	TRBJ2-5	-	TRBV5-4	many
CASTNGIWGTEAFF	TGTGCCAGTACCAATGGCATTTGGGGCACTGAAGCTTTCTTT	TRBJ1-1	-	TRBV19	-
CASSSTSAEQYF	TGTGCCAGCAGTTCCACTAGCGCCGAGCAGTACTTC	TRBJ2-7	TRBD2	TRBV6-6	few
CASSRAQGYEQYF	TGTGCCAGCAGCCGGGCCCAGGGGTACGAGCAGTACTTC	TRBJ2-7	-	TRBV28	-
CASSLPQLSGANVLTF	TGCGCCAGCAGCTTGCCACAGCTCTCTGGGGCCAACGTCCTGACTTTC	TRBJ2-6	-	TRBV5-1	once
CSGYSPEGSTFAETQYF	TGCAGCGGATACTCACCTGAGGGCTCGACGTTTGCTGAGACCCAGTACTTC	TRBJ2-5	-	TRBV29-1	few
CSVISGRGRTGELFF	TGCAGCGTAATTAGCGGGAGGGGTAGGACCGGGGAGCTGTTTTTT	TRBJ2-2	TRBD2	TRBV29-1	-
CASRAGQGYEQYF	TGTGCCAGCAGGGCCGGTCAGGGCTACGAGCAGTACTTC	TRBJ2-7	-	TRBV2	few
CASSQESVSGAFF	TGTGCCAGCAGCCAAGAAAGCGTCAGCGGTGCTTTCTTT	TRBJ1-1	-	TRBV14	many
CAISELLAGLYQETQYF	TGTGCCATCAGTGAGTTGTTAGCGGGATTGTACCAAGAGACCCAGTACTTC	TRBJ2-5	TRBD2	TRBV10-3	-
CASIQTGGKGEQYF	TGTGCCAGCATCCAGACAGGGGGCAAGGGCGAGCAGTACTTC	TRBJ2-7	TRBD1	TRBV7-9	many
CASYKRTANYEQYF	TGTGCCAGCTACAAAAGGACCGCAAACTACGAGCAGTACTTC	TRBJ2-7	-	TRBV2	-
CASSYSGSSGGELFF	TGTGCCAGCAGTTACTCAGGGAGTTCCGGCGGGGAGCTGTTTTTT	TRBJ2-2	-	TRBV6-5	many
CASSSTATEIATEWYTF	TGTGCCAGTAGTTCGACAGCCACCGAAATTGCCACCGAATGGTACACCTTC	TRBJ1-2	-	TRBV19	-
CARSDSQETQYF	TGTGCCAGATCGGACTCACAAGAGACCCAGTACTTC	TRBJ2-5	-	TRBV24-1	-
CSARPLTGADTGDDGYTF	TGCAGTGCTAGACCCTTGACAGGGGCGGACACCGGGGACGATGGCTACACCTTC	TRBJ1-2	TRBD1	TRBV20-1	once
CAWRRQSGTEAFF	TGTGCCTGGAGACGGCAGTCCGGGACTGAAGCTTTCTTT	TRBJ1-1	-	TRBV30	many
CASSLGWDRGYGYTF	TGTGCCAGCAGCTTAGGTTGGGACAGGGGCTATGGCTACACCTTC	TRBJ1-2	TRBD1	TRBV7-9	-
CASSAGSDGANVLTF	TGTGCCAGCAGTGCAGGGTCTGATGGGGCCAACGTCCTGACTTTC	TRBJ2-6	-	TRBV2	-
CASSTEGNTGELFF	TGTGCCAGCAGTACGGAGGGGAACACCGGGGAGCTGTTTTTT	TRBJ2-2	-	TRBV6-4	-
CASSPTSRPGNTIYF	TGTGCCAGCTCACCAACCAGCAGGCCTGGAAACACCATATATTTT	TRBJ1-3	-	TRBV18	-
CASSLSGGRGEQYF	TGTGCCAGCAGCCTTTCGGGGGGCAGGGGCGAGCAGTACTTC	TRBJ2-7	-	TRBV11-2	many
CASSPGSANYGYTF	TGTGCCAGCAGCCCAGGGTCGGCTAACTATGGCTACACCTTC	TRBJ1-2	-	TRBV2	many
CASSFEGSTEAFF	TGCGCCAGCAGCTTTGAGGGCTCCACTGAAGCTTTCTTT	TRBJ1-1	-	TRBV5-1	many
CSARDSGSYNEQFF	TGCAGTGCTAGAGATAGCGGCTCCTACAATGAGCAGTTCTTC	TRBJ2-1	-	TRBV20-1	many
CASSLAVGGELFF	TGTGCCAGCAGCTTAGCCGTAGGCGGGGAGCTGTTTTTT	TRBJ2-2	-	TRBV7-2	many
CASSLAQTGAEAFF	TGTGCCAGCAGCTTGGCCCAAACAGGGGCTGAAGCTTTCTTT	TRBJ1-1	TRBD1	TRBV5-6	-
CSATRRLAGELGETQYF	TGCAGTGCCACGCGGCGGCTAGCGGGAGAGTTGGGAGAGACCCAGTACTTC	TRBJ2-5	TRBD2	TRBV20-1	once
CASSPTSGSAGELFF	TGCGCCAGCAGCCCAACTAGCGGGAGTGCCGGGGAGCTGTTTTTT	TRBJ2-2	TRBD2	TRBV5-1	many
CASSAEGDVTQYF	TGTGCCAGCAGCGCCGAGGGGGACGTGACCCAGTACTTC	TRBJ2-5	-	TRBV7-9	-
CASSLRTGINTEAFF	TGTGCCAGTAGTCTGCGGACAGGAATAAACACTGAAGCTTTCTTT	TRBJ1-1	TRBD1	TRBV19	many
CATVGGGGLGLSSYNSPLHF	TGTGCCACCGTAGGGGGAGGGGGGCTAGGCTTAAGCTCCTATAATTCACCCCTCCACTTT	TRBJ1-6	-	TRBV2	few
CSARTGHGQYF	TGCAGTGCTAGGACAGGCCATGGGCAGTACTTC	TRBJ2-7	-	TRBV20-1	-
CASRLLVTVNEKLFF	TGCGCCAGCAGATTACTCGTGACAGTTAATGAAAAACTGTTTTTT	TRBJ1-4	-	TRBV4-1	many
CASSEPDRGSNYGYTF	TGTGCCAGCAGCGAACCGGACAGGGGGTCTAACTATGGCTACACCTTC	TRBJ1-2	TRBD1	TRBV7-9	-
CSVEGAEAFF	TGCAGCGTTGAGGGGGCTGAAGCTTTCTTT	TRBJ1-1	-	TRBV29-1	few
CASSMGPDTEAFF	TGCGCCAGCAGTATGGGGCCGGACACTGAAGCTTTCTTT	TRBJ1-1	-	TRBV10-1	once
CASSQVRASGSEQYF	TGTGCCAGCAGCCAAGTCCGGGCTAGCGGGAGCGAGCAGTACTTC	TRBJ2-7	TRBD2	TRBV3-1	many
CASSHSSGNTIYF	TGTGCCAGCAGTCATAGCTCTGGAAACACCATATATTTT	TRBJ1-3	-	TRBV12-3/TRBV12-4	many
CSAEKEEQYF	TGCAGTGCAGAGAAGGAAGAGCAGTACTTC	TRBJ2-7	-	TRBV20-1	many
CSVEKGQLVGYTF	TGCAGCGTTGAAAAGGGACAGTTGGTTGGCTACACCTTC	TRBJ1-2	TRBD1	TRBV29-1	few
CASGRGSGIQETQYF	TGTGCCAGCGGACGGGGGAGCGGGATCCAAGAGACCCAGTACTTC	TRBJ2-5	TRBD2	TRBV2	-
CASSFIPGQGSYEQYF	TGTGCCAGCAGCTTCATACCGGGACAGGGGTCCTACGAGCAGTACTTC	TRBJ2-7	TRBD1	TRBV5-8	-
CASSLRLAGAETQYF	TGTGCCAGCAGCTTGCGCCTAGCGGGAGCGGAGACCCAGTACTTC	TRBJ2-5	TRBD2	TRBV7-2	many
CASSYRAQRGYTF	TGTGCCAGCAGTTACCGGGCCCAACGCGGCTACACCTTC	TRBJ1-2	-	TRBV12-3/TRBV12-4	-
CASSSPGTVETEAFF	TGTGCCAGCAGCTCCCCAGGGACAGTAGAAACTGAAGCTTTCTTT	TRBJ1-1	TRBD1	TRBV13	many
CATSDHKGYEQYF	TGTGCCACCAGTGATCACAAGGGGTACGAGCAGTACTTC	TRBJ2-7	-	TRBV24-1	many
CASGQGAGPEAFF	TGTGCCAGTGGACAGGGGGCAGGACCTGAAGCTTTCTTT	TRBJ1-1	TRBD1	TRBV25-1	-
CASSTGLVSYEQYF	TGTGCCAGCAGCACCGGACTGGTTTCCTACGAGCAGTACTTC	TRBJ2-7	-	TRBV7-6	-
CASSLYGQGETQYF	TGTGCCAGCAGTTTATATGGACAGGGGGAGACCCAGTACTTC	TRBJ2-5	TRBD1	TRBV12-3/TRBV12-4	-
CSVVFGTSGGGKTQYF	TGCAGCGTCGTTTTCGGGACTAGCGGGGGGGGGAAGACCCAGTACTTC	TRBJ2-5	TRBD2	TRBV29-1	-
CSVPSPGQGNNQPQHF	TGCAGTGTCCCCTCTCCAGGACAGGGTAACAATCAGCCCCAGCATTTT	TRBJ1-5	TRBD1	TRBV20-1	-
CASSNGQGMGTGELFF	TGTGCCAGTAGTAACGGACAGGGGATGGGCACCGGGGAGCTGTTTTTT	TRBJ2-2	TRBD1	TRBV19	many
CASRWDRSYEQYF	TGCGCCAGCAGATGGGATCGGTCCTACGAGCAGTACTTC	TRBJ2-7	-	TRBV5-1	few
CASSLQGLPYSGYTF	TGTGCCAGCAGCTTACAGGGGCTCCCCTATTCTGGCTACACCTTC	TRBJ1-2	-	TRBV7-2	many